Here is one T cell receptor beta chain with its context. Its antigen is currently unknown. The data derive from a study of cytomegalovirus exposure and HLA in healthy donors. Notes on the study in general: Among the sequence variants, a highly shared cluster was likely an artifact of sequencing.

PCR involved 60 Vbeta and 13 Jbeta primers. Measured with immunoSEQ multiplex PCR; TCRdb has only the in-frame clones, and not every one. The sample holds under 200,000 clones, about three quarters seen once. The sample taken for sequencing was PBMCs. The TCR originated in a woman in her thirties or forties in good health and CMV-seropositive.

The CDR3 loop is CASRQSTSGRNEQYF. The CDR3 DNA reads TGTGCCAGCAGACAATCCACTAGCGGGAGAAACGAGCAGTACTTC. The V gene is TRBV6-5, the J gene TRBJ2-7, with 11 bases aligning to TRBD2. This CDR3 spans 15 amino acids. V was clipped by 6 bases and J by 5 bases; unmatched bases: 9. Germline CDR1 MNHEY, CDR2 SVGAGI.